Listed here is a single T cell receptor (beta chain). The entry originates in a study of T cells in localized non-small cell lung cancer. The repertoire was sequenced with immunoSEQ multiplex PCR; TCRdb's copy has only in-frame clones and lacks some. There are approximately 72,000 clones in the sample; 84% occur only once, and roughly 13% lies in the top ten. There are 12 residues in the CDR3. V gave up 6 bases and J gave up 4 bases, with 8 bases separating them. Germline-derived CDR1 and CDR2 are LNHDA and SQIVND (reference sequence). The sequencing here drew on peripheral blood, taken before any cancer treatment. The source of this sequence is a female donor over 55 with stage I lung adenocarcinoma. The chain carries TRBV19 and TRBJ2-3; D is possibly TRBD2 (6 bases). In DNA form, the CDR3 reads TGTGCCAGTAGCGGGAGTTCAGATACGCAGTATTTT. It yields the protein CASSGSSDTQYF.